These 8 T cell receptor beta chains share one sample of origin, sequenced in a study of cytomegalovirus exposure and HLA in healthy donors. The PCR ran on 60 Vbeta and 13 Jbeta primers. Measured with immunoSEQ multiplex PCR; TCRdb has only the in-frame clones, and not every one. Of over 150,000 clones listed, 80% are singletons. The specimen sequenced was PBMCs. The receptors here all came from a boy between 5 and 17 years old in good health and CMV-seronegative.

The V gene is TRBV9, the J gene TRBJ1-1; D is unresolved. V dropped 3 bases and J dropped 2 bases, with 14 bases sitting between them. Germline V gene data show CDR1 as SGDLS and CDR2 as YYNGEE. The CDR3 loop spans 15 amino acids. The CDR3: CASSAPLPTNTEAFF. CDR3 nucleotides: TGTGCCAGCAGCGCCCCTCTTCCTACTAACACTGAAGCTTTCTTT.

This clone was counted between two and nine times. The gene calls are TRBV18 and TRBJ1-2; unclear D gene. The CDR3 loop spans 14 amino acids. Between the trimmed V and J ends, which lost 0 bases and 2 bases, there was a span of 7 bases. Germline V CDR1 and CDR2: KGHSH, LQKENI. The DNA for the CDR3 is TGTGCCAGCTCACCACCCACAGCAAACTATGGCTACACCTTC. Its protein is CASSPPTANYGYTF.

The CDR3 protein is CASSFFSGRANTGELFF. The CDR3 bases are TGTGCCAGCAGCTTTTTTAGCGGGAGGGCCAACACCGGGGAGCTGTTTTTT. The rearrangement joins TRBV5-8 to TRBJ2-2, with 11 bases matching TRBD2. V dropped 2 bases and J dropped 2; count of bases not matched to a gene: 5. There are 17 residues in the CDR3. CDR1 is SGHTS, CDR2 YDEGEE, per germline.

J is TRBJ1-2 and V is TRBV28, with D uncertain. The CDR3 length is 15 residues. CDR1 and CDR2 from the germline V gene are MDHEN and SYDVKM. V lost 6 bases and J 6 bases, leaving 20 bases between the germline ends. CDR3 coding DNA: TGTGCCAGCAGCTCCCATTCCGCAGACTTAAATGGCTACACCTTC. Translated, it gives CASSSHSADLNGYTF.

The rearrangement links TRBV29-1 to TRBJ2-7; TRBD1 might be the D (6 bases). This CDR3 is 12 amino acids long. Germline CDR1 reads SQVTM; CDR2 reads ANQGSEA. V was shortened by 6 bases and J by 2 bases, with 11 bases between the two germline ends. CDR3 sequence (DNA): TGCAGCGTCCGGGACACCACCTACGAGCAGTACTTC. Translation: CSVRDTTYEQYF.

This clone was detected only a few times. The gene calls are TRBV5-4 and TRBJ2-3, with TRBD2 identical over 8 bases. The CDR3 is 15 amino acids. Germline lookup yields CDR1 SGHNT and CDR2 YYREEE (reference sequence). With 4 bases clipped from V and 4 bases from J, the junction kept 8 bases outside the gene matches. CDR3 DNA sequence: TGTGCCAGCAGCCGTGGCGGGGGGCGCGCAGATACGCAGTATTTT. It specifies CASSRGGGRADTQYF.

This chain uses TRBV11-2 with TRBJ2-5, with 9 bases aligning to TRBD1. This CDR3 region has 16 residues. With V trimmed by 0 bases and J by 7 bases, 9 bases remained unmatched. Germline CDR1 is SGHAT and CDR2 is FQNNGV. Written as DNA, the CDR3 is TGTGCCAGCAGCTTAGAAGGGACAGGGCCGAAAGGGACCCAGTACTTC. This encodes CASSLEGTGPKGTQYF.

The chain joins TRBV30 to TRBJ1-1; D may be TRBD1 (5 bases). Trimming took 0 bases from V and 8 from J, leaving 13 bases between them. The CDR3 totals 13 residues. Germline loops: CDR1 GTSNPN, CDR2 SVGIG (reference sequence). CDR3 in DNA: TGTGCCTGGAGTGTGGGCACGGGACTCGAAGCTTTCTTT. This encodes CAWSVGTGLEAFF.